The 6 T cell receptor beta chains reported below all come from one sample, sequenced in a study of cytomegalovirus exposure and HLA in healthy donors. 13 Jbeta primers and 60 Vbeta primers were used for the PCR. Sequenced by immunoSEQ multiplex PCR; TCRdb stores in-frame clones only, minus some. In the table there are about 76,000 clones, about three quarters of which are singletons. The specimen sequenced was PBMCs. The source of these receptors is a woman in her thirties or forties in good health and CMV-seropositive.

V usage is TRBV30 and J usage is TRBJ1-3; D is unclear. Germline-derived CDR1 and CDR2 are GTSNPN and SVGIG (reference sequence). Trimming removed 3 bases from V and 3 bases from J, with 6 bases in between. The CDR3 spans 12 residues. The CDR3 nucleotides read TGTGCCTGGAGGGCAGGTGGAAACACCATATATTTT. The encoded protein is CAWRAGGNTIYF.

This chain uses TRBV6-6 with TRBJ2-5; TRBD1 matches at 8 bases. V shed 10 bases, J shed 5 bases, and the junction held 12 bases outside the gene matches. CDR3 length: 14 residues. The germline V gene encodes CDR1 MNHNY and CDR2 SVGAGI (reference sequence). The CDR3 DNA sequence: TGTGCCACCTTCTATTCAGGGGGCGTCGAGACCCAGTACTTC. Translating it yields CATFYSGGVETQYF.

Comment on this clone: The same CDR3 also results from other DNA sequences found in this sample. The chain is built from TRBV7-9 and TRBJ1-1; a possible D gene is TRBD1 (5 bases). With 2 bases removed from V and 1 base from J, the gap between germline ends came to 8 bases. CDR3 length: 14 amino acids. Germline V gene lookup returns CDR1 SEHNR and CDR2 FQNEAQ (reference sequence). In nucleotides, the CDR3 is TGTGCCAGCAGCTTAAAAGGGGCGAACACTGAAGCTTTCTTT. As protein: CASSLKGANTEAFF.

The rearrangement links TRBV5-4 to TRBJ2-7; 8 bases are a match to TRBD2. The CDR3 has 16 amino acids. Germline V lookup: CDR1 SGHNT, CDR2 YYREEE (reference sequence). Germline trimming cut 3 bases from V and 1 base from J; bases unmatched to any gene: 9. CDR3 region: CASSSRLAGGSYEQYF. CDR3 DNA: TGTGCCAGCAGCTCCCGTCTAGCGGGTGGGTCCTACGAGCAGTACTTC. Full variable domain (rest looked up from reference TRBV5-4 and TRBJ2-7): ETGVTQSPTHLIKTRGQQVTLRCSSQSGHNTVSWYQQALGQGPQFIFQYYREEENGRGNFPPRFSGLQFPNYSSELNVNALELDDSALYLCASSSRLAGGSYEQYFGPGTRLTVT.

This clone has more than one count but fewer than ten. CDR3 nucleotides: TGTGCCAGCAGCGCAGGACTAGCGGGAGGGCCCGTGTCGTATTACGAGCAGTACTTC. Translation gives CASSAGLAGGPVSYYEQYF. V usage is TRBV12-1 and J usage is TRBJ2-7; the D call in the table, TRBD2, was not verified against the DNA. TRBV12-1 is an annotated pseudogene. This CDR3 region has 19 residues.

The chain has TRBV18 and TRBJ2-7; TRBD2 might be the D (5 bases). V was trimmed by 4 bases and J by 7 bases, leaving 20 bases between them. CDR3 length equals 15 residues. From germline, CDR1 is KGHSH and CDR2 LQKENI. This chain's CDR3 is CASSLLSRSGEEQYF. DNA of the CDR3: TGTGCCAGCTCACTGCTATCGAGGTCCGGGGAGGAGCAGTACTTC.